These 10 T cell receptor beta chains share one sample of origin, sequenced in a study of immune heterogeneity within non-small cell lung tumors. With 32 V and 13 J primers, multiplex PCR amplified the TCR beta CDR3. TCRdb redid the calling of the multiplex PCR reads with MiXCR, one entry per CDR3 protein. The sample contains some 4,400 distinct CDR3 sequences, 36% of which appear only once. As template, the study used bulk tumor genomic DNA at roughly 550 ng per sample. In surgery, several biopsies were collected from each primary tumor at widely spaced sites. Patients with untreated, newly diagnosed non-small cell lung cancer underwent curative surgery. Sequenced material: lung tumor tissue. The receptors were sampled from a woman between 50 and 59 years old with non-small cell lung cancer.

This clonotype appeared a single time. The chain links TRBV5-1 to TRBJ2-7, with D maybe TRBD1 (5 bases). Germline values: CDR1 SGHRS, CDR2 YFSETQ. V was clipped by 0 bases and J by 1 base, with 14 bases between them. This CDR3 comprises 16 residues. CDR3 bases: TGCGCCAGCAGCTTGGTTGTCCAGGGAAGGTCCTACGAGCAGTACTTC. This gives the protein CASSLVVQGRSYEQYF.

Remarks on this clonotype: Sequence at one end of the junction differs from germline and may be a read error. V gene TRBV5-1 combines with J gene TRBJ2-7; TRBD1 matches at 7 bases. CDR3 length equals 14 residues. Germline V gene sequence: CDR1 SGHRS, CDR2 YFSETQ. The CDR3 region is CASSLRQGTYEHYF. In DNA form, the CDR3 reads TGCGCCAGCAGTTTACGACAGGGAACCTACGAGCATTACTTC. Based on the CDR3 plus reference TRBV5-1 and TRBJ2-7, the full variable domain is KAGVTQTPRYLIKTRGQQVTLSCSPISGHRSVSWYQQTPGQGLQFLFEYFSETQRNKGNFPGRFSGRQFSNSRSEMNVSTLELGDSALYLCASSLRQGTYEHYFGPGTRLTVT.

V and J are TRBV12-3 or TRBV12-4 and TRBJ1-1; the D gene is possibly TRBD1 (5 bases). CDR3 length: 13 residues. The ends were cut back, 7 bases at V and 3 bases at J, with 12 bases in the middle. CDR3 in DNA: TGTGCCAGCACCTTCTTCAGGGACACTGAAGCTTTCTTT. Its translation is CASTFFRDTEAFF.

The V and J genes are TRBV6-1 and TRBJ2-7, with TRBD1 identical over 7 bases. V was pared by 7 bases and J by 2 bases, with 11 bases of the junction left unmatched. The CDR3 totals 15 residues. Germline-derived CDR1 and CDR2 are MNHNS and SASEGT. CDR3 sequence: CASKTTTGLPYEQYF. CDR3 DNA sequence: TGTGCCAGCAAGACTACGACAGGGCTACCCTACGAGCAGTACTTC.

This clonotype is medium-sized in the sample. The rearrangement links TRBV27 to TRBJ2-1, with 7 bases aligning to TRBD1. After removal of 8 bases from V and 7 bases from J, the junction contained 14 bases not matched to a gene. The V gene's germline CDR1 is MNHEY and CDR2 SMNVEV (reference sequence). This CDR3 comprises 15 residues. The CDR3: CASSQAGTVVNEQFF. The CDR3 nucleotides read TGTGCCAGCTCCCAGGCCGGGACAGTAGTTAATGAGCAGTTCTTC.

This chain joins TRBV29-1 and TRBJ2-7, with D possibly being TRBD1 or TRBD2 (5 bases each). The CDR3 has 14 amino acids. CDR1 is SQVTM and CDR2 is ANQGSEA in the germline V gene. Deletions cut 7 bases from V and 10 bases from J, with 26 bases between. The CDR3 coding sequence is TGCAGCGCCCAGACCTGGGCAGGGACCTACTATCAGTACTTC. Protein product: CSAQTWAGTYYQYF.

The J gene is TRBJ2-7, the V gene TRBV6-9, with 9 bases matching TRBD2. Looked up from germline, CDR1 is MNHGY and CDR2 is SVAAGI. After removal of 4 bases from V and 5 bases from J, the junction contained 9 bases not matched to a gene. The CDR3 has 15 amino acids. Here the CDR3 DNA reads TGTGCCAGCAGTTTGAGCAGCGGGAGGACGAACGAGCAGTACTTC. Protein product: CASSLSSGRTNEQYF.

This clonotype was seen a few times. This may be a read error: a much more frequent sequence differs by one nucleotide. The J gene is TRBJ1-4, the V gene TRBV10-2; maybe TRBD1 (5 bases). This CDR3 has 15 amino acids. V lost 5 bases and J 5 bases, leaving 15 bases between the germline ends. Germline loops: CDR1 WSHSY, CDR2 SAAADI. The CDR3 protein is CASSRMTAINEKLFF. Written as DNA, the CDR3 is TGCGCCAGCAGTAGGATGACAGCGATCAATGAAAAACTGTTTTTT.

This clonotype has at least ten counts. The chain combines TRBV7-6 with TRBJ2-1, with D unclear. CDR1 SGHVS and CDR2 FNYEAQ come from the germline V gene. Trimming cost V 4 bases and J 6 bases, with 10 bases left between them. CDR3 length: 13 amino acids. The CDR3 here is CASSSLVGNEQFF. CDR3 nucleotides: TGTGCCAGCAGCTCACTGGTGGGCAATGAGCAGTTCTTC. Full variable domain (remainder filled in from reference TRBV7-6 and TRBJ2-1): GAGVSQSPRYKVTKRGQDVALRCDPISGHVSLYWYRQALGQGPEFLTYFNYEAQQDKSGLPNDRFSAERPEGSISTLTIQRTEQRDSAMYRCASSSLVGNEQFFGPGTRLTVL.

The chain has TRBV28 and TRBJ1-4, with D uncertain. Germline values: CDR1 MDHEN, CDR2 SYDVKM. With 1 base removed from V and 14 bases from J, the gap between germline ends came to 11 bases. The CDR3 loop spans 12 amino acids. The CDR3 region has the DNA TGTGCCAGCAGTTTATTCGGCAGAAGCCTGTTTTTT. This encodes CASSLFGRSLFF.